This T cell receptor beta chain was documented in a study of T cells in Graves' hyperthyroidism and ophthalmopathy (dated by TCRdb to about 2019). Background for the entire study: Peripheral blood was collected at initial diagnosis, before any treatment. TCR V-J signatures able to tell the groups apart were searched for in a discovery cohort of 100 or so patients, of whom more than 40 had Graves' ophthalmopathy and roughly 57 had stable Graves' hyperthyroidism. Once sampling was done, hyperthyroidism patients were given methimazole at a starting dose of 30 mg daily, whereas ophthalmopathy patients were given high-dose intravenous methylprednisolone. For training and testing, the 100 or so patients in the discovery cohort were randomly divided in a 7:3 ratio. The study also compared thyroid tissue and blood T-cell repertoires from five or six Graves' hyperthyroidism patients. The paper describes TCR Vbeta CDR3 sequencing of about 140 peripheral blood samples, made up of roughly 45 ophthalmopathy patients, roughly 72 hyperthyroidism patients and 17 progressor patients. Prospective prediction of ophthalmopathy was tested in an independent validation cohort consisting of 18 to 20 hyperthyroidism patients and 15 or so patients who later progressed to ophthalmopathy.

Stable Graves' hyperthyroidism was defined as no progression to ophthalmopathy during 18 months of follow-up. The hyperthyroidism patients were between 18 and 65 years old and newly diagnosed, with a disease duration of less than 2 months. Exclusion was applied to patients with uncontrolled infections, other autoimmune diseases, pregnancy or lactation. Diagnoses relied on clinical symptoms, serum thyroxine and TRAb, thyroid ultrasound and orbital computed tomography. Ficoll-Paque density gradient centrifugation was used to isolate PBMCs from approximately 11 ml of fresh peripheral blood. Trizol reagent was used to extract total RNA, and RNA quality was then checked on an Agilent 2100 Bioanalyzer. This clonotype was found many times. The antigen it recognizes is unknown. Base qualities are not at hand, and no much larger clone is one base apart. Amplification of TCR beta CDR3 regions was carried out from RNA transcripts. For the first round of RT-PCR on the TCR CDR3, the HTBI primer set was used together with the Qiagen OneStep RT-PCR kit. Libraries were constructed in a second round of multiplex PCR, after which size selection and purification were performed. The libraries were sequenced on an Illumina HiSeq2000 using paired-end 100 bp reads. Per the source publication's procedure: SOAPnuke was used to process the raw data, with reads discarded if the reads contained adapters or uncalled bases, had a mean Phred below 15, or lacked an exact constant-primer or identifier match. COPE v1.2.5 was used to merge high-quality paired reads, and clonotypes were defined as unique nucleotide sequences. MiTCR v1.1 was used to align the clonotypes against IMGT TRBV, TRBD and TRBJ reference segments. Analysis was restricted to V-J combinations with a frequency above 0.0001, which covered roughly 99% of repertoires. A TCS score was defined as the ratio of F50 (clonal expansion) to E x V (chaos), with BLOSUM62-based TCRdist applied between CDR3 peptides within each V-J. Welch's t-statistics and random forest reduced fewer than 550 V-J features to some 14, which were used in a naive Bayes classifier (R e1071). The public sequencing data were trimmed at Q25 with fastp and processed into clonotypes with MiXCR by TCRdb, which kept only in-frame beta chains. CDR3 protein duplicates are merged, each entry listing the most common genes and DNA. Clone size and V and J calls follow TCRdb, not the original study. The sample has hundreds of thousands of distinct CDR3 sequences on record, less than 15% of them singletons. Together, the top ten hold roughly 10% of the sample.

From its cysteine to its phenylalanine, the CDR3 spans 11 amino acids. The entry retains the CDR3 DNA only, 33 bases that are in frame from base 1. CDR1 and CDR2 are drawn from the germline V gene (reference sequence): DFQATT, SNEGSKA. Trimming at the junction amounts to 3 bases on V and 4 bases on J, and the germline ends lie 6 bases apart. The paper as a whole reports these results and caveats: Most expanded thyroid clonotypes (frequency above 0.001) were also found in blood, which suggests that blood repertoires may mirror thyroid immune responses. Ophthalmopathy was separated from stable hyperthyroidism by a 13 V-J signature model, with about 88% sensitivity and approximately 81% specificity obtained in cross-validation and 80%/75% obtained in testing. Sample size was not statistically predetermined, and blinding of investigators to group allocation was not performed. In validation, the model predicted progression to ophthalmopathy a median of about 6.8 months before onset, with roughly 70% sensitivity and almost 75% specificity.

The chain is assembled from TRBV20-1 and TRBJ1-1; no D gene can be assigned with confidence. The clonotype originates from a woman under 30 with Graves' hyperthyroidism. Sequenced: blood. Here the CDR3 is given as CSASGPTEAFF. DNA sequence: TGCAGTGCTAGCGGCCCCACTGAAGCTTTCTTT.